The 6 T cell receptor beta chains presented below share a single source sample, sequenced in a study of PD-L1 blockade in urothelial cancer. Method: immunoSEQ multiplex PCR; TCRdb's copy keeps in-frame clones and lacks some. The sample includes under 40,000 clones, approximately 90% of them seen just once. This sample comprised PBMCs, obtained around atezolizumab (anti-PD-L1) treatment. Receptors originate from a man aged 60-69 years with urothelial cancer.

This chain connects TRBV27 to TRBJ1-1; D uncertain. This CDR3 contains 13 residues. With 5 bases removed from V and 4 bases from J, the gap between germline ends came to 11 bases. Germline CDR1 is MNHEY and CDR2 is SMNVEV (reference sequence). This chain's CDR3 is CASSTPGFTEAFF. CDR3 sequence (DNA): TGTGCCAGCAGTACCCCCGGTTTCACTGAAGCTTTCTTT.

CDR3 sequence reads: CAVAGLSNQPQHF. CDR3 nucleotide sequence: TGTGCCGTCGCGGGGCTTAGCAATCAGCCCCAGCATTTT. The chain uses TRBV7-9 and TRBJ1-5, with D tentatively TRBD1 (5 bases). V was pared by 11 bases and J by 0 bases, with 11 bases between. The CDR3 covers 13 residues. CDR1 SEHNR and CDR2 FQNEAQ come from the germline V gene (reference sequence).

This clone has a handful of counts. This sequence joins TRBV27 and TRBJ1-2; the match to TRBD1 covers 10 bases. Per germline, CDR1 MNHEY and CDR2 SMNVEV (reference sequence). The CDR3 totals 14 residues. V shed 5 bases, J shed 6 bases, and the junction held 6 bases outside the gene matches. CDR3: CASSPTGGFHGYTF. The CDR3 bases are TGTGCCAGCAGTCCGACAGGGGGCTTTCATGGCTACACCTTC.

The CDR3 DNA is TGCGCCAGCAGCTCGAGGAGGGAACTCGGTCGTCTAGAGACCCAGTACTTC. Protein product: CASSSRRELGRLETQYF. This chain links TRBV5-1 with TRBJ2-5, with D tentatively TRBD2 (6 bases). The CDR3 is 17 residues long. The V end lost 3 bases, the J end lost 4 bases, and 22 bases lay between the germline ends. From germline, CDR1 is SGHRS and CDR2 YFSETQ.

The chain employs TRBV6-1 and TRBJ2-7; 8 positions agree with TRBD2. This CDR3 spans 15 amino acids. CDR1 MNHNS and CDR2 SASEGT come from the germline V gene. V lost 5 bases, J lost 4 bases, and 10 bases stayed unmatched. CDR3 sequence (DNA): TGTGCCAGCAGTCTTTCGGGGGGGGCTTCTTACGAGCAGTACTTC. It translates to CASSLSGGASYEQYF.

V is TRBV7-2 and J is TRBJ2-4, with D unresolved. Germline values: CDR1 SGHTA, CDR2 FQGNSA. The CDR3 length is 12 residues. V lost 5 bases to trimming and J lost 7 bases, with 9 bases between them. Here the CDR3 reads CASSLPSNIQYF. The CDR3 nucleotides are TGTGCCAGCAGCCTTCCTAGTAACATTCAGTACTTC.